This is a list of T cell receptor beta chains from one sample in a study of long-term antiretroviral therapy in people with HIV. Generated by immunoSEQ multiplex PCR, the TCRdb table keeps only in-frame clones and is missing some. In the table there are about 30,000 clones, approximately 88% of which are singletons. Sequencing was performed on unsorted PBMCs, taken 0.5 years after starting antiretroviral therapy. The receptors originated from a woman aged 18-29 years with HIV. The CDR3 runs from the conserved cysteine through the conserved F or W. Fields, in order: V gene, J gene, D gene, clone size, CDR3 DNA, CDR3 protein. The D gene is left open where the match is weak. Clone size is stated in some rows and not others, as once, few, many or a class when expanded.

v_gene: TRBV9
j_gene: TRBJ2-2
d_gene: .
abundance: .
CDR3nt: TGTGCCAGCAGCGTAGGTAGCAGCCGAGGCACCGGGGAGCTGTTTTTT
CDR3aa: CASSVGSSRGTGELFF

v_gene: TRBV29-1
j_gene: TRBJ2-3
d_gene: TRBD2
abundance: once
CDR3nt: TGCAGCGGACTAGCGGGAGTTGGTACAGATACGCAGTATTTT
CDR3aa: CSGLAGVGTDTQYF

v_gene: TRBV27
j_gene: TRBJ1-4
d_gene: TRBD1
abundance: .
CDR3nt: TGTGCCAGCAGTTTATTCCCGGACAGGGTGACGGAAAAACTGTTTTTT
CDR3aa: CASSLFPDRVTEKLFF

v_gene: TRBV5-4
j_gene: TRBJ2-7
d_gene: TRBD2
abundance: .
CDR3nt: TGTGCCAGCAGCTGGGGACTAGCGGGAGACAGAGAGCAGTACTTC
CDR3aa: CASSWGLAGDREQYF

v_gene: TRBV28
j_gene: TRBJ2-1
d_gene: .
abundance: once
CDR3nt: TGTGCCAGCAGGGGGGGGGCTAGGTCCTACAATGAGCAGTTCTTC
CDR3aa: CASRGGARSYNEQFF

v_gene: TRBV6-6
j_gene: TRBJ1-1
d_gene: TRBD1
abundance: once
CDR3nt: TGTGCCAGCAGTTTTGCGGGACAGGGGAATACTGAAGCTTTCTTT
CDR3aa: CASSFAGQGNTEAFF

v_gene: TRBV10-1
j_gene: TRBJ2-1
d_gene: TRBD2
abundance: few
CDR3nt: TGCGCCAGCAGTGAGTCGAAGGGGGCTAGCGGGAGGTCCTACAATGAGCAGTTCTTC
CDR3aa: CASSESKGASGRSYNEQFF

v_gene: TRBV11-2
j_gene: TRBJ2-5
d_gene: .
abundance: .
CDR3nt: TGTGCCAGCAGCTTAGATTGGACGGAGCAAGAGACCCAGTACTTC
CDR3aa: CASSLDWTEQETQYF

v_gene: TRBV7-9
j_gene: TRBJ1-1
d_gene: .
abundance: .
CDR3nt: TGTGCCAGCAGCGGGACGGGGCTTGGGGCTTTCTTT
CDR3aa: CASSGTGLGAFF

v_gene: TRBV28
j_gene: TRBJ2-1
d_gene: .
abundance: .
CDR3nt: TGTGCCAGCAGTTTAATCGTCTCCTACAATGAGCAGTTCTTC
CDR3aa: CASSLIVSYNEQFF

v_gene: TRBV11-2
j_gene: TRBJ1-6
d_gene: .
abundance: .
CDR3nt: TGTGCCAGCAGCTTAGATGAACCCAATTCACCCCTCCACTTT
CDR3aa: CASSLDEPNSPLHF

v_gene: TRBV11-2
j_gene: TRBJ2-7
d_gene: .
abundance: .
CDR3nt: TGTGCCAGCAGCTTAGGTCTAACCTACGAGCAGTACTTC
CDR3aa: CASSLGLTYEQYF

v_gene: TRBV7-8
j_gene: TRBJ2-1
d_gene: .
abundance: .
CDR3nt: TGTGCCAGCAGCTTAAAGTCGGGGGGCGCTGAGCAGTTCTTC
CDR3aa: CASSLKSGGAEQFF

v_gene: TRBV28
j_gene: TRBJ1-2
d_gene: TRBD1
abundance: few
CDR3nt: TGTGCCAGCAGTTCATGGACAGGGGCCGGCTATGGCTACACCTTC
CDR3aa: CASSSWTGAGYGYTF

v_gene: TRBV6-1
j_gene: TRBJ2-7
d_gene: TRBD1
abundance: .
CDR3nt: TGTGCCAGCAGTCCGGGACAGGACTACGAGCAGTACTTC
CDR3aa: CASSPGQDYEQYF

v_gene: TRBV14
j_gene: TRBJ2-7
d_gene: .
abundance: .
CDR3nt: TGTGCCAGCAGCCTAACCCGTTACGAGCAGTACTTC
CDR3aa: CASSLTRYEQYF

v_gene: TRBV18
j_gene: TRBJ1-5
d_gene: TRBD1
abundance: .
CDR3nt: TGTGCCAGCTCACCTCGAGGATCACCGGACAGGGAGCATTTT
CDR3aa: CASSPRGSPDREHF

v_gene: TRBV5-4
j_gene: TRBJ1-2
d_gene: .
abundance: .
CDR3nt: TGTGCCAGCAGCAACGGACTTTCCGATGGCTACACCTTC
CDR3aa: CASSNGLSDGYTF

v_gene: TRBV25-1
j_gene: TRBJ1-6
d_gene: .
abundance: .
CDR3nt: TGTGCCAGCAGTGAATATCGGGGGAAATCACCCCTCCACTTT
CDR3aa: CASSEYRGKSPLHF

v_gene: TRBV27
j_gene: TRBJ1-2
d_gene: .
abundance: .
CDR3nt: TGTGCCAGCAGTTTAGGCAGGAGCTATGGCTACACCTTC
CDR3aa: CASSLGRSYGYTF

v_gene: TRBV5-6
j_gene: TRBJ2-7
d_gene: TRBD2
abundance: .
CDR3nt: TGTGCCAGCAGCTTTGGGACTACCCATGTGCAGTACTTC
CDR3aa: CASSFGTTHVQYF

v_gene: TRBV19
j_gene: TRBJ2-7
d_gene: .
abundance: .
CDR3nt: TGTGCCAGTAGTATAGCCACAGGGTCCTACGAGCAGTACTTC
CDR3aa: CASSIATGSYEQYF

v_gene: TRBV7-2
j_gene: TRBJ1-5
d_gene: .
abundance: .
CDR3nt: TGTGCCAGCAGCTTCTCGTTGCAGCCCCAGCATTTT
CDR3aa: CASSFSLQPQHF